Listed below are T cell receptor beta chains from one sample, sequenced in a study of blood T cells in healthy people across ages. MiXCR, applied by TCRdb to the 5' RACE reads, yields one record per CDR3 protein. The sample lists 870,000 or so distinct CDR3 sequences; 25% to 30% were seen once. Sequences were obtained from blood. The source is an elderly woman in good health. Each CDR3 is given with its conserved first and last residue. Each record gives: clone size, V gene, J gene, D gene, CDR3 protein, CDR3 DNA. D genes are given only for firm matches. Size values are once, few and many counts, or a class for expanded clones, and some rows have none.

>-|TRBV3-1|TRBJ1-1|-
CASSQMSEAFF
TGTGCCAGCAGCCAGATGAGTGAAGCTTTCTTT
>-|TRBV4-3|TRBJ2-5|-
CASSPRREAYNEQYF
TGCGCCAGCAGCCCTAGGAGGGAAGCCTACAATGAGCAGTACTTC
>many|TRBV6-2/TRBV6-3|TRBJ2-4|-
CASTTSKNIQYF
TGTGCCAGCACTACATCCAAAAACATTCAGTACTTC
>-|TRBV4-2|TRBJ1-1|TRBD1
CASSQGDRNEPEAFF
TGTGCCAGCAGCCAAGGGGACAGAAACGAACCTGAAGCTTTCTTT
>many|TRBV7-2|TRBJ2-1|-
CASSPLGAFDEQFF
TGTGCCAGCAGCCCCCTAGGAGCTTTCGATGAGCAGTTCTTC
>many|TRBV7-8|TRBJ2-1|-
CASSFTSGFLYNEQFF
TGTGCCAGCAGCTTTACTTCAGGGTTCCTATACAATGAGCAGTTCTTC
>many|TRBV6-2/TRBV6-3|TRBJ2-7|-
CASSVTGVSYEQYF
TGTGCCAGCAGTGTCACAGGAGTCTCCTACGAGCAGTACTTC
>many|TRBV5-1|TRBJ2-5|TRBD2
CASTLLAGGQETQYF
TGCGCCAGCACCCTACTAGCGGGGGGGCAAGAGACCCAGTACTTC
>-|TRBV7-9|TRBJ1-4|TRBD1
CASSLAQGREKLFF
TGTGCCAGCAGCTTAGCACAGGGGAGAGAAAAACTGTTTTTT
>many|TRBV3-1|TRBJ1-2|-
CASSQEGSGGRSGYTF
TGTGCCAGCAGCCAAGAAGGATCCGGGGGTCGGAGTGGCTACACCTTC
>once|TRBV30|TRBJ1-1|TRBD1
CARSIRTGGYTEAFF
TGTGCCCGGAGTATCAGGACAGGGGGCTACACTGAAGCTTTCTTT
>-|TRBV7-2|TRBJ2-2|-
CASSLISNTGELFF
TGTGCCAGCAGCTTAATATCAAACACCGGGGAGCTGTTTTTT
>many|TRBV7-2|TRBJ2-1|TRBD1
CASSSGGHRGNEQFF
TGTGCCAGCAGCTCAGGGGGACATCGGGGAAATGAGCAGTTCTTC
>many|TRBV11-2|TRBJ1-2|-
CASSPTRGAVGGYTF
TGTGCCAGCAGCCCCACTAGGGGCGCGGTGGGTGGCTACACCTTC
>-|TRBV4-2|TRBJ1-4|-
CASSQDRALSEKLFF
TGTGCCAGCAGCCAAGATAGGGCGCTGAGTGAAAAACTGTTTTTT
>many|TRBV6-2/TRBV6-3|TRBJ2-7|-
CASSYLRAGEQYF
TGTGCCAGCAGTTACCTCAGGGCCGGCGAGCAGTACTTC
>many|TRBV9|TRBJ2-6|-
CASSATGYTGANVLTF
TGTGCCAGCAGCGCTACCGGATACACTGGGGCCAACGTCCTGACTTTC
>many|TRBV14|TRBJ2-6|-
CASSQNRASGANVLTF
TGTGCCAGCAGCCAGAACAGGGCCTCTGGGGCCAACGTCCTGACTTTC
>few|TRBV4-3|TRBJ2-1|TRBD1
CASSQEQGQGSGEQFF
TGCGCCAGCAGCCAGGAACAAGGACAGGGAAGTGGTGAGCAGTTCTTC
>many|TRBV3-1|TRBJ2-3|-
CASRYGVFDTQYF
TGTGCCAGCAGATACGGGGTTTTCGATACGCAGTATTTT
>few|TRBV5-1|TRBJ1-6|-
CASSLEADSPLHF
TGCGCCAGCAGCTTGGAAGCTGATTCACCCCTCCACTTT
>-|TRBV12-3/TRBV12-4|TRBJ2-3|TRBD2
CAGSLAGARADTQYF
TGTGCCGGCAGTCTAGCGGGAGCGCGCGCAGATACGCAGTATTTT
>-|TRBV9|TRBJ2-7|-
CASSASGSTGEQYF
TGTGCCAGCAGCGCTTCAGGGTCTACCGGCGAGCAGTACTTC
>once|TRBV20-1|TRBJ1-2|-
CSARDPAGDLGYTF
TGCAGTGCTAGAGACCCGGCAGGGGATCTTGGCTACACCTTC
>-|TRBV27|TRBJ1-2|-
CASSSQLGGYGYTF
TGTGCCAGCAGTTCACAATTGGGGGGCTATGGCTACACCTTC
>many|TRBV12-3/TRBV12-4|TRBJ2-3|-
CASSSDSTTQYF
TGTGCCAGCAGTTCGGACTCAACTACGCAGTATTTT
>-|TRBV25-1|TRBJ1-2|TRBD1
CASTYRTGGRYTF
TGTGCCAGCACCTATCGGACAGGGGGCCGCTACACCTTC
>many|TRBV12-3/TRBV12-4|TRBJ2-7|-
CASSKQGREQYF
TGTGCCAGCAGTAAACAGGGACGCGAGCAGTACTTC
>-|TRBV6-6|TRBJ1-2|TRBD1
CASSYSPNRGGYGYTF
TGTGCCAGCAGTTATTCTCCAAACAGGGGCGGCTATGGCTACACCTTC
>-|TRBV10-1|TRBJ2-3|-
CATPGPASTDTQYF
TGCGCCACCCCGGGGCCAGCTAGCACAGATACGCAGTATTTT
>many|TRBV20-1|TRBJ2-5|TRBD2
CSARTASGETQYF
TGCAGTGCTAGAACGGCTAGCGGGGAGACCCAGTACTTC
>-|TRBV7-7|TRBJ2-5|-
CASSRTGKGETQYF
TGTGCCAGCAGCCGCACAGGGAAGGGAGAGACCCAGTACTTC
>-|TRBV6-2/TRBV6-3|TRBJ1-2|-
CASSSYGNYGYTF
TGTGCCAGCAGTTCGTACGGGAACTATGGCTACACCTTC
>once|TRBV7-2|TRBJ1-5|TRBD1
CASSLVRDRGRGQPQHF
TGTGCCAGCAGCTTGGTCCGGGACAGGGGGCGCGGACAGCCCCAGCATTTT
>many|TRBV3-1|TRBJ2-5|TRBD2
CASSHQEGRGGLQETQYF
TGTGCCAGCAGCCACCAGGAGGGGCGGGGGGGCCTCCAAGAGACCCAGTACTTC
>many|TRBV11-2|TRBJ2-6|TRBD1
CASSSQLGQVTSGANVLTF
TGTGCCAGCAGCTCCCAGCTAGGACAGGTTACCTCTGGGGCCAACGTCCTGACTTTC
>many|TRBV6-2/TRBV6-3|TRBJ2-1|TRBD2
CASSYGRTGGVNEQFF
TGTGCCAGCAGTTACGGGAGGACCGGGGGGGTCAATGAGCAGTTCTTC
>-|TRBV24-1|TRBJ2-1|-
CATSDPRDRGTEQFF
TGTGCCACCAGTGATCCGAGGGACCGCGGGACTGAGCAGTTCTTC
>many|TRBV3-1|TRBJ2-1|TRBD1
CASSQDPGTGDNEQFF
TGTGCCAGCAGCCAAGACCCCGGGACAGGGGACAATGAGCAGTTCTTC
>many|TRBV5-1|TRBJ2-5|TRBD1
CASSQGQGIRSTTQYF
TGCGCCAGCAGCCAGGGACAGGGGATACGTTCGACGACCCAGTACTTC
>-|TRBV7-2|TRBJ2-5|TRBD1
CASSLFPQTTGWQGTQYF
TGTGCCAGCAGCCTCTTCCCCCAAACGACAGGGTGGCAAGGGACCCAGTACTTC
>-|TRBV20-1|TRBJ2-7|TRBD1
CSASGQGDPYEQYF
TGCAGTGCTAGCGGACAGGGCGATCCCTACGAGCAGTACTTC
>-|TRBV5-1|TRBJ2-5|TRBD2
CASSWRGVSGGADRPETQYF
TGCGCCAGCAGCTGGAGGGGAGTTAGCGGGGGGGCCGATCGGCCAGAGACCCAGTACTTC
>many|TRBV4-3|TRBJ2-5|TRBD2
CASSQEFGGGFETQYF
TGCGCCAGCAGCCAAGAGTTTGGCGGGGGGTTTGAGACCCAGTACTTC
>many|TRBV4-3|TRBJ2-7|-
CASSQETGNSYEQYF
TGCGCCAGCAGCCAAGAAACAGGAAATTCCTACGAGCAGTACTTC
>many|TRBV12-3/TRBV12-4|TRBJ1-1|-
CASSLGGNTEAFF
TGTGCCAGCAGCTTAGGGGGTAACACTGAAGCTTTCTTT
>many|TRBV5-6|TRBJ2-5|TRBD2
CASSLRTSGGEETQYF
TGTGCCAGCAGCTTGAGGACTAGCGGGGGGGAAGAGACCCAGTACTTC
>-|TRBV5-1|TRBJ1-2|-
CASGSGLTMAHYGYTF
TGCGCCAGCGGGTCGGGCCTTACAATGGCCCACTATGGCTACACCTTC
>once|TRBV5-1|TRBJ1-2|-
CASSSGDSGAGGYTF
TGCGCCAGCAGCTCCGGAGATTCAGGGGCTGGAGGCTACACCTTC
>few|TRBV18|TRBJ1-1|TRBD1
CASSPRDRGMNTEAFF
TGTGCCAGCTCACCACGGGACAGGGGAATGAACACTGAAGCTTTCTTT
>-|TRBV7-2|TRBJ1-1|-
CASSLAFGGGNTEAFF
TGTGCCAGCAGCTTAGCGTTTGGGGGCGGAAACACTGAAGCTTTCTTT
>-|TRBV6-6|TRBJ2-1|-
CASSQRGFRFF
TGTGCCAGCAGTCAGCGCGGCTTTCGGTTCTTC
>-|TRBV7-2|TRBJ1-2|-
CARSLYNGYTF
TGTGCCAGAAGCTTATATAATGGCTACACCTTC
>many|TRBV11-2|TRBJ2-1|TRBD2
CASSSGTSGGYLQFF
TGTGCCAGCAGCTCAGGGACTAGCGGGGGGTACTTGCAGTTCTTC
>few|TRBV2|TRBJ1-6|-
CASRPISWADYNSPLHF
TGTGCCAGCAGACCTATTTCCTGGGCGGACTATAATTCACCCCTCCACTTT
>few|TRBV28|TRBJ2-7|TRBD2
CASSLSASGAGCEQYF
TGTGCCAGCAGTTTATCGGCTAGCGGGGCTGGGTGTGAGCAGTACTTC